One and the same sample provided the 13 T cell receptor beta chains below, sequenced in a study of cytomegalovirus exposure and HLA in healthy donors. Primers for the PCR totalled 60 Vbeta and 13 Jbeta. Some clones are missing from TCRdb's copy, which holds only in-frame ones; the method was immunoSEQ multiplex PCR. The table lists around 150,000 clones, 75% to 80% of them singletons. The sample taken for sequencing was PBMCs. The receptor source for this set is a woman between 45 and 65 years old in good health and CMV-seropositive.

The chain is built from TRBV7-2 and TRBJ1-1; no definite D call. The germline CDR1 and CDR2 sequences are SGHTA and FQGNSA. The CDR3 has 12 amino acids. V was shortened by 1 base and J by 11 bases, with 11 bases between the two germline ends. The chain's CDR3 is CASSLGKTRAFF. The CDR3 DNA is TGTGCCAGCAGCTTAGGAAAAACCAGGGCTTTCTTT.

J is TRBJ2-2 and V is TRBV7-6; TRBD2 aligns across 7 bases. This CDR3 is 15 amino acids long. V was clipped by 5 bases and J by 1 base; unmatched bases: 4. Germline-derived CDR1 and CDR2 are SGHVS and FNYEAQ. This chain's CDR3 is CASSPASGNTGELFF. The CDR3 DNA sequence: TGTGCCAGCAGCCCGGCTAGCGGGAACACCGGGGAGCTGTTTTTT. Drawing the rest from reference TRBV7-6 and TRBJ2-2, the complete variable domain is GAGVSQSPRYKVTKRGQDVALRCDPISGHVSLYWYRQALGQGPEFLTYFNYEAQQDKSGLPNDRFSAERPEGSISTLTIQRTEQRDSAMYRCASSPASGNTGELFFGEGSRLTVL.

The genes are TRBV23-1 and TRBJ2-3; possibly TRBD2 for D (5 bases). TRBV23-1 qualifies as an ORF whose function is uncertain. This CDR3 region has 18 residues. V dropped 7 bases and J dropped 0 bases, with 23 bases sitting between them. The CDR3 bases are TGCGCCAGCAAGAGAGTTCGGACTTACTTTACTAGCACAGATACGCAGTATTTT. Protein: CASKRVRTYFTSTDTQYF.

This chain links TRBV1 with TRBJ2-7; the table's D call, TRBD2, was not checked against the DNA. TRBV1 counts as a pseudogene. This CDR3 spans 15 amino acids. CDR3 loop: CTSSLMGGAKGEQYF. The CDR3 region has the DNA TGCACCAGCAGCCTAATGGGGGGTGCGAAGGGCGAGCAGTACTTC.

The chain couples TRBV4-1 to TRBJ2-7, with D possibly matching TRBD2 (6 bases). V lost 7 bases and J 5 bases, leaving 18 bases between the germline ends. CDR3 length: 14 residues. Looked up from germline, CDR1 is MGHRA and CDR2 is YSYEKL. CDR3 loop: CASKTGVVSDEQYF. The CDR3 DNA sequence: TGCGCCAGCAAGACGGGGGTTGTATCGGACGAGCAGTACTTC.

Here the CDR3 reads CASTNTMSSGANVLTF. The CDR3 DNA is TGTGCCAGTACCAATACGATGAGCTCTGGGGCCAACGTCCTGACTTTC. The chain links TRBV19 to TRBJ2-6; D call uncertain. The germline gives CDR1 LNHDA, CDR2 SQIVND (reference sequence). The CDR3 is 16 amino acids. The V and J ends lost 7 bases and 0 bases respectively, with 13 bases between them.

This clone appeared a few times. The chain is built from TRBV6-5 and TRBJ1-1; TRBD1 matches at 7 bases. V shed 5 bases, J shed 6 bases, and the junction held 3 bases outside the gene matches. The CDR3 has 12 amino acids. CDR1 is MNHEY and CDR2 is SVGAGI in the germline V gene. DNA for the CDR3: TGTGCCAGCAGTGGGACAGAGGCTGAAGCTTTCTTT. It is translated as CASSGTEAEAFF.

This clone was counted a few times. The V gene is TRBV4-1, the J gene TRBJ2-5; the match to TRBD2 covers 9 bases. The DNA end lines up better with TRBJ2-7; the J call may be wrong. Germline V lookup: CDR1 MGHRA, CDR2 YSYEKL. The CDR3 runs to 15 residues. This CDR3 is CASSQVVAGVNEQYF. The CDR3 DNA follows: TGCGCCAGCAGCCAAGTGGTAGCGGGAGTAAACGAGCAGTACTTC.

A few counts support this clone. The chain employs TRBV5-4 and TRBJ1-6; a possible D gene is TRBD1 (5 bases). The CDR3 length is 17 residues. Trimming shortened V by 0 bases and J by 4 bases, and 14 bases separated the two germline ends. The germline CDR1 and CDR2 sequences are SGHNT and YYREEE (reference sequence). Here the CDR3 DNA reads TGTGCCAGCAGCTTGGGAGGGGCGGGAAGGTATAATTCACCCCTCCACTTT. It yields the protein CASSLGGAGRYNSPLHF.

The chain links TRBV29-1 to TRBJ2-2; possible D gene TRBD1, 5 bases. CDR3 length: 14 residues. The V end lost 0 bases, the J end lost 7 bases, and 12 bases lay between the germline ends. CDR1 and CDR2 (germline): SQVTM, ANQGSEA. CDR3 bases: TGCAGCGTTGAAGATTTCCAGGGTGGCGGGGAGCTGTTTTTT. It specifies CSVEDFQGGGELFF.

The gene calls are TRBV6-6 and TRBJ1-1; possibly TRBD1 for D (5 bases). This CDR3 has 15 residues. Deletions cut 3 bases from V and 3 bases from J, with 14 bases between. CDR1 MNHNY and CDR2 SVGAGI come from the germline V gene (reference sequence). CDR3 loop: CASSYWSLGDTEAFF. DNA for the CDR3: TGTGCCAGCAGTTATTGGTCCCTAGGGGACACTGAAGCTTTCTTT.

The chain carries TRBV29-1 and TRBJ2-5; 9 bases are a match to TRBD2. There are 14 residues in the CDR3. V shed 4 bases, J shed 5 bases, and the junction held 8 bases outside the gene matches. CDR1 SQVTM and CDR2 ANQGSEA come from the germline V gene. The CDR3 spells CSVGNSGSSETQYF. The CDR3 DNA follows: TGCAGCGTTGGTAATAGCGGGAGTTCTGAGACCCAGTACTTC.

The sample holds a few counts of this clone. V usage is TRBV7-2 and J usage is TRBJ2-7; weak D call: TRBD1 (6 bases). V shed 5 bases and J shed 5 bases, with 10 bases lying between them. The CDR3 loop spans 12 amino acids. Germline assignment: CDR1 SGHTA and CDR2 FQGNSA. The CDR3 DNA reads TGTGCCAGCAGCCAGGGGCGGAACGAGCAGTACTTC. Translating gives CASSQGRNEQYF.